Detailed here is one T cell receptor (beta chain). Its antigen is currently unknown. This specimen comes from a study of OX40 agonist ivuxolimab in advanced cancers. Turning to the study itself: Given to patients was ivuxolimab, an agonistic anti-OX40 (CD134) antibody. Patients assigned to dose escalation were diagnosed with hepatocellular carcinoma, melanoma, renal cell or head and neck cancer.

Points from the study as a whole: The study observed clonal expansion of CD4+ and CD8+ blood T cells by week 6 at 0.1 to 3.0 mg/kg.

The V gene's germline CDR1 is SEHNR and CDR2 FQNEAQ (reference sequence). V dropped 3 bases and J dropped 2; count of bases not matched to a gene: 7. The CDR3 runs to 16 residues. Clones were read by immunoSEQ multiplex PCR, and TCRdb kept only the in-frame ones, dropping some. The data hold tens of thousands of clones, with more than 85% observed a single time. The input for sequencing was CD4+ or CD8+ T cells sorted from blood, taken in a trial of the OX40 agonist ivuxolimab. This TCR was recovered from an adult with an advanced solid tumor such as melanoma, head and neck, liver or kidney cancer. The V gene is TRBV7-9, the J gene TRBJ2-7, with 10 bases identical to TRBD1. CDR3 amino acids: CASSFDPGQGPYEQYF. The CDR3 DNA reads as TGTGCCAGCAGCTTTGATCCGGGACAGGGGCCCTACGAGCAGTACTTC.